The 8 T cell receptor beta chains presented below share a single source sample, sequenced in a study of graft-versus-host responses after intestinal transplantation. TCRdb's copy holds only in-frame clones and misses some; the assay was immunoSEQ multiplex PCR. The sample has 75,000 to 100,000 clones, 92% seen once; the top ten hold 0.15% to 0.2%. The antigens for these receptors are not known. Sequenced here: unstimulated CD4+ T cells sorted from spleen or lymph node cells, sampled before intestinal transplant. Receptor source: a human donor who received an intestinal transplant.

This clone was recorded once. The CDR3 bases are TGTGCCAGTAGTGTGGACAGGGACGCTCATCAGCCCCAGCATTTT. Amino acids: CASSVDRDAHQPQHF. This chain connects TRBV19 to TRBJ1-5, with 8 bases identical to TRBD1. V dropped 5 bases and J dropped 5; count of bases not matched to a gene: 8. The CDR3 length is 15 residues. From germline, CDR1 is LNHDA and CDR2 SQIVND (reference sequence).

The chain links TRBV18 to TRBJ1-6; 7 bases are a match to TRBD1. V lost 5 bases, J lost 7 bases, and 8 bases stayed unmatched. Germline V gives CDR1 KGHSH, CDR2 LQKENI. The CDR3 consists of 15 residues. The CDR3 region is CASSTATGSNSPLHF. Here the CDR3 DNA reads TGTGCCAGCTCAACCGCGACAGGGTCCAATTCACCCCTCCACTTT.

CDR3 in amino acids: CASSARQGLYGYTF. In DNA form, the CDR3 reads TGTGCCAGTAGTGCCCGACAGGGCCTTTATGGCTACACCTTC. The chain joins TRBV19 to TRBJ1-2; TRBD1 matches 7 bases. The CDR3 extends over 14 amino acids. CDR1 is LNHDA and CDR2 is SQIVND in the germline V gene (reference sequence). Germline trimming cut 5 bases from V and 5 bases from J; bases unmatched to any gene: 8.

The gene calls are TRBV15 and TRBJ2-5, with TRBD2 matching 10 bases. The V gene end was trimmed by 1 base and the J gene end by 5 bases; junction bases not matched to a gene: 4. Germline CDR1 LNHNV, CDR2 YYDKDF (reference sequence). The CDR3 spans 15 residues. The CDR3 spells CATSRALAGDETQYF. In nucleotides, the CDR3 is TGTGCCACCAGCAGAGCCCTAGCGGGGGATGAGACCCAGTACTTC.

The V and J genes are TRBV19 and TRBJ2-6, with 8 bases lining up with TRBD1. The CDR3 loop spans 18 amino acids. V was clipped by 6 bases and J by 0 bases; unmatched bases: 10. The germline V gene has CDR1 LNHDA and CDR2 SQIVND (reference sequence). CDR3 DNA sequence: TGTGCCAGTAGCGCGACAGGGGCTTTGAGCTCTGGGGCCAACGTCCTGACTTTC. This gives the protein CASSATGALSSGANVLTF. The full variable domain, rest sourced from reference TRBV19 and TRBJ2-6, is DGGITQSPKYLFRKEGQNVTLSCEQNLNHDAMYWYRQDPGQGLRLIYYSQIVNDFQKGDIAEGYSVSREKKESFPLTVTSAQKNPTAFYLCASSATGALSSGANVLTFGAGSRLTVL.

The chain joins TRBV6-5 to TRBJ2-2; TRBD2 agrees at 11 bases. V was pared by 0 bases and J by 4 bases, with 1 base of the junction left unmatched. Germline CDR1 and CDR2: MNHEY and SVGAGI. The CDR3 sequence is 16 residues long. This CDR3 reads CASSYSLAGATGELFF. DNA for the CDR3: TGTGCCAGCAGTTACTCACTAGCGGGGGCCACCGGGGAGCTGTTTTTT.

This clone was detected only a few times. This chain uses TRBV5-1 with TRBJ1-4, with D unclear. Germline assignment: CDR1 SGHRS and CDR2 YFSETQ. V gave up 2 bases and J gave up 6 bases, with 11 bases separating them. This CDR3 is built from 14 residues. The CDR3 here is CASSFRGEDEKLFF. CDR3 DNA sequence: TGCGCCAGCAGCTTCCGGGGTGAGGATGAAAAACTGTTTTTT.

This clone has a handful of counts. The rearrangement uses TRBV5-1 and TRBJ1-2, with D perhaps TRBD1 (5 bases). Germline V gives CDR1 SGHRS, CDR2 YFSETQ. Between the trimmed V and J ends, which lost 1 base and 5 bases, there was a span of 12 bases. The CDR3 is 14 residues long. The CDR3 here is CASSLRNRSYGYTF. CDR3 DNA sequence: TGCGCCAGCAGCTTGCGTAACAGGAGTTATGGCTACACCTTC.